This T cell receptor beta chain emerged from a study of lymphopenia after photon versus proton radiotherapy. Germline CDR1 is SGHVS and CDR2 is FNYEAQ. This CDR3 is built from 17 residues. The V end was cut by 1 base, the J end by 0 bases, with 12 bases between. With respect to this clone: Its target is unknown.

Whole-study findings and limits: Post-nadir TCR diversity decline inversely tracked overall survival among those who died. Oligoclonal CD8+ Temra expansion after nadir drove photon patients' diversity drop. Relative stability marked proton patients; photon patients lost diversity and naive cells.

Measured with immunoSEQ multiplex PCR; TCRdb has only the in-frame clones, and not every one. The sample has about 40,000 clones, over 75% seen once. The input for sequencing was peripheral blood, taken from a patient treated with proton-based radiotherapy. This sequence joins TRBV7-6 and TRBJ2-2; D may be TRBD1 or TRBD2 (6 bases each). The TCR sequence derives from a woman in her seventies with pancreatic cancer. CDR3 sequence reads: CASSLEGGHANTGELFF. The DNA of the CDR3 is TGTGCCAGCAGCTTAGAGGGGGGCCACGCGAACACCGGGGAGCTGTTTTTT.